This T cell receptor beta chain was captured in a study of T-cell memory formation after mild COVID-19. TCRdb re-analysed the 5' RACE reads in MiXCR, keeping a single row per CDR3 protein. The sample yields more than 300,000 distinct CDR3 sequences, roughly 15% seen once. As regards this clonotype: Its specificity is not known.

The germline V gene encodes CDR1 MGHRA and CDR2 YSYEKL. The CDR3 extends over 15 amino acids. V was clipped by 1 base and J by 3 bases, with 11 bases between them. Broader study findings: Later expanders leaned CD4+, whereas day 15 to 85 contracting clones were balanced CD4/CD8. Largely, contracting CD4+ clones fell within CM and EM, and contracting CD8+ clones within EMRA. The study detected some responding clones in pre-infection memory, suggesting cross-reactive memory joined.

Sequenced material: PBMCs or a T cell subset sorted from them (not recorded which). The sequence derives from a man between 18 and 35 years old who had mild COVID-19 (a few samples of this study predate the infection). Cell type and time point are not known. This sequence joins TRBV4-1 and TRBJ2-3, with D unclear. This chain's CDR3 is CASSQVGQKTDTQYF. CDR3 sequence (DNA): TGCGCCAGCAGCCAAGTAGGGCAGAAAACAGATACGCAGTATTTT.